The T cell receptor (beta chain) under discussion was sequenced for a study of beta chain features in type 1 diabetes (dated by TCRdb to 2017 to 2018). As for the study more broadly: No differences in mean age, gender distribution, total cell number or subset yield were found between patients and healthy donors. Across all samples, almost 110 million sorted cells were examined, and cell number per subset correlated strongly with RNA yield. In the study, recently diagnosed type 1 diabetes patients and matched healthy donors were compared on the TCRB repertoires of their sorted circulating CD4+ T cell subsets. Regulatory and stem cell-like memory subsets were obtained from only 8 patients and roughly 8 healthy donors, while naive and central memory subsets were obtained from all 30 or so donors.

All of the isolated RNA was reverse transcribed with the High Capacity cDNA Reverse Transcription Kit, so expressed TCRB transcripts were sequenced. Naive, central memory and regulatory T cell samples underwent deep immunoSEQ sequencing, averaging roughly 3.4 million total reads per sample. Sorted cells were lysed in RLT buffer and RNA was extracted with DNase-treated RNeasy Micro or Mini kits, depending on cell number. Each cell subset was processed separately to prevent cross-contamination, with patient and healthy donor samples processed together. The immunoSEQ multiplex PCR was used to amplify TCRB sequences from cDNA, yielding 87-bp fragments that span the CDR3 region. Sequencing of the amplicons was performed on the Illumina HiSeq platform. As for the authors' bioinformatics: PCR bias was corrected computationally using synthetic template baselines, and reads within Hamming distance 2 were collapsed, with unmergeable singletons discarded. Reads were aligned against IMGT so that V, D and J genes, CDR3 length and insertions or deletions at six rearrangement sites could be assigned. Within each subset, clonotype counts were normalized to sorted cell number, and only after that were true diversity and Gini coefficients computed with the tcR R package. The overlap coefficient, calculated on TCRB nucleotide sequences, was used to quantify repertoire sharing. Held by TCRdb, this immuneACCESS table contains in-frame sequences only and omits some clones. Under half of the omission traces to an unresolved V gene where checked; the cause of the rest is unknown. Clone size and V and J calls were adopted from that table, with D and trimming inferred from the DNA. Within this sample are approximately 150,000 clones, with less than 15% of them counted one time only. The ten largest clones take up around 1.2% of the sample.

About this clone itself: Its antigen target is currently unknown. Base qualities were left out, and no much larger clone turns up one base away.

From the cysteine up to the phenylalanine, the CDR3 has a length of 14 residues. Only CDR3 DNA remains: 42 bases, in frame from the first base. The germline V gene (reference sequence) supplies CDR1 SGHAT and CDR2 FQDESV. Trimming leaves V shorter by 6 bases and J shorter by 3 bases, with the junction holding 2 bases beyond the gene matches. Study-wide conclusions, independent of this receptor: Because small numbers of individuals were included in the HLA sub-analyses, any influence of HLA type on TCRB rearrangement was left unresolved. Sequencing cDNA rather than genomic DNA could over-represent highly expressing activated cells, although activation and CD3 levels did not differ between groups. A moderate but significant shortening of TCRB CDR3 length was observed in type 1 diabetes patients in all four CD4+ subsets. Fewer insertions and more nucleotide deletions at VDJ recombination sites were observed in patients with type 1 diabetes, implying thymic rearrangement abnormalities. PCR may preferentially amplify shorter templates, but because patient and control samples were amplified and corrected together, any resulting skew would affect both groups equally. Naive, central memory and regulatory TCRB repertoires appeared to be more alike among patients than among healthy donors.

Each donor gave one peripheral blood draw, approximately 120 mL on average, collected into heparinised tubes. A BD FACSAria II and a panel including CD45RO, CCR7, CD25, CD127, CD95 and CD27 were used to sort naive, central memory, regulatory and stem cell-like memory CD4+ T cells. A purity above 95% was achieved for all sorted populations. PBMCs were isolated immediately by Lymphoprep density gradient centrifugation and stained directly without culture. So that batch effects would be minimized, each experiment stained and sorted samples in pairs, pairing one healthy donor with one patient. The chain joins TRBV11-1 to TRBJ2-3; TRBD2 agrees with 11 junctional bases. Sequencing was performed on central memory CD4+ T cells from blood. The sequence came from a man between 18 and 35 years old with type 1 diabetes. The nucleotide sequence is TGTGCCAGCAGGGGACTAGCGGTAACAGATACGCAGTATTTT. This sequence encodes CASRGLAVTDTQYF.